This T cell receptor beta chain was obtained from a study of T cell repertoires in cytomegalovirus infection. Study context: An indication of both CMV infection and matching HLA type came from public TCR beta signatures. Study-wide results and limits: Clonotypes of TCR beta that were HLA-C-restricted and CMV-specific dominated the ex vivo response.

About this clonotype itself: Its target is unknown.

TCRdb ran MiXCR on the reads and lists one entry per CDR3 protein. The repertoire has fewer than 900,000 distinct CDR3 sequences, about 28% of them found once; the top ten carry about an eighth. V lost 1 base to trimming and J lost 3 bases, with 12 bases between them. Germline V gene data show CDR1 as LGHNA and CDR2 as YSLEER. This CDR3 contains 15 residues. V and J are TRBV4-3 and TRBJ1-1; D remains ambiguous. The clonotype comes from a human donor in good health (CMV status not recorded). Some clones in this sample may be carry-over from other donors' samples. The input for sequencing was cultured CD8+ T cells from PBMCs, taken from culture after CMV antigen stimulation. CDR3 sequence reads: CASSQGIYMDTEAFF. The CDR3 nucleotides are TGCGCCAGCAGCCAAGGGATCTATATGGACACTGAAGCTTTCTTT.